This TCR beta chain was sequenced in a study of shared clonotypes between healthy human individuals. Study-wide findings and caveats: Sorted-subset samples were not fully sequenced, rarefaction indicated.

This CDR3 comprises 15 residues. Germline lookup yields CDR1 SEHNR and CDR2 FQNEAQ (reference sequence). V shed 5 bases and J shed 1 base, with 12 bases lying between them. About this clone: Its antigen is unidentified.

Profiled with immunoSEQ multiplex PCR; TCRdb holds only in-frame clones, not every one. The sample has approximately 1.5 million clones, about 98.5% seen once. The chain joins TRBV7-9 to TRBJ1-5, with D unresolved. The TCR was taken from a young man in good health. The sample taken for sequencing was naive CD4+ T cells sorted from blood. Sample subset: CD45RA+ positively selected. The CDR3 reads CASSVGGISNQPQHF. The CDR3 bases are TGTGCCAGCAGCGTGGGCGGGATCAGCAATCAGCCCCAGCATTTT.